This T cell receptor (beta chain) was retrieved from a study of OX40 agonist ivuxolimab in advanced cancers. The trim removed 5 bases at V and 1 base at J, leaving 16 bases unmatched. Germline assignment: CDR1 SGHVS and CDR2 FNYEAQ. The CDR3 has 19 amino acids. Data came from immunoSEQ multiplex PCR; TCRdb stores just in-frame clones and leaves some out. The data contain roughly 40,000 clones, 85% to 90% of them seen just once; the ten biggest clones take up about 4.3%. This material consisted of CD4+ or CD8+ T cells sorted from blood, taken in a trial of the OX40 agonist ivuxolimab. V is TRBV7-6 and J is TRBJ2-1; 8 bases fit TRBD1. The source of this sequence is an adult with an advanced solid tumor such as melanoma, head and neck, liver or kidney cancer. The CDR3 DNA follows: TGTGCCAGCAGCATGGACAGGGTCGGTTCTCGGGGTTCCTACAATGAGCAGTTCTTC. It is translated as CASSMDRVGSRGSYNEQFF.